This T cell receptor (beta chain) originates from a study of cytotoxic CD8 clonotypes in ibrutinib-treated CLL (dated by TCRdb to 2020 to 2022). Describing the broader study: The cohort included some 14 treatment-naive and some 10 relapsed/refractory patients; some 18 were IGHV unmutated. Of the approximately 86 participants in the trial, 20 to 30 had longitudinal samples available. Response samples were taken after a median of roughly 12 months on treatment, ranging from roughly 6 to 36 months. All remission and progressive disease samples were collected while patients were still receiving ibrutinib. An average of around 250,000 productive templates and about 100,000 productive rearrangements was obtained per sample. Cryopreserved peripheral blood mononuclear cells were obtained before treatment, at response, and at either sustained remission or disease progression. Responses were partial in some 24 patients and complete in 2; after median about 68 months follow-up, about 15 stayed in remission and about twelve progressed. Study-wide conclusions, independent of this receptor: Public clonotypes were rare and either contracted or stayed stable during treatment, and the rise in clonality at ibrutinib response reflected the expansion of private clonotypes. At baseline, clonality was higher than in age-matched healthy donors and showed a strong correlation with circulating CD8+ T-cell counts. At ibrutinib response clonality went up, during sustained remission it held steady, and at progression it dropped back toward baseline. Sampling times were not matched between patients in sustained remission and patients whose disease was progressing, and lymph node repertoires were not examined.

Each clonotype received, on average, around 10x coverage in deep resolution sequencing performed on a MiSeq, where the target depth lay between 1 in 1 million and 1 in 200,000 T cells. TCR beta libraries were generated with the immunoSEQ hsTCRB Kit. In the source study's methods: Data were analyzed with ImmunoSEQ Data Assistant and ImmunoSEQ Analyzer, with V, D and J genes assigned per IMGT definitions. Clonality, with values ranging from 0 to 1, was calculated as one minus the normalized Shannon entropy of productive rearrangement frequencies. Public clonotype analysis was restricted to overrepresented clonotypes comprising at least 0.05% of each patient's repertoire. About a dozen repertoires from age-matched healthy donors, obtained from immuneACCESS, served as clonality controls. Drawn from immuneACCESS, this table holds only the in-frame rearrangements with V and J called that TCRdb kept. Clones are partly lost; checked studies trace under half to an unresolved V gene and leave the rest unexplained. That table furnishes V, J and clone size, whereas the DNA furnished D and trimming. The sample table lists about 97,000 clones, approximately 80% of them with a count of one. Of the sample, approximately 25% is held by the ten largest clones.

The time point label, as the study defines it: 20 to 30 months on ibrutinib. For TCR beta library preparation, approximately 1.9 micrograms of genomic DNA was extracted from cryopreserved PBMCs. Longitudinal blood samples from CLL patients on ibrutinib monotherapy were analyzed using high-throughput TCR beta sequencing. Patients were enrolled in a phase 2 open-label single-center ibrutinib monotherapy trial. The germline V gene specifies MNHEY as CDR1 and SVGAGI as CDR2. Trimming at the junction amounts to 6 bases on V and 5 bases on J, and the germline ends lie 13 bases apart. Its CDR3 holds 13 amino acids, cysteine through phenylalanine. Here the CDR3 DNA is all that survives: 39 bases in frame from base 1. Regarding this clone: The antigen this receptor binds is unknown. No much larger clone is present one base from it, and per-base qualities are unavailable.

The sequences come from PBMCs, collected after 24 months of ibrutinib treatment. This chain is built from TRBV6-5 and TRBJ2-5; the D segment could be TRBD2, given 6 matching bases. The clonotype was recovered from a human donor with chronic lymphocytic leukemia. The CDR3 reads CASRLALRETQYF. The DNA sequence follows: TGTGCCAGCAGACTAGCCCTTCGGGAGACCCAGTACTTC.